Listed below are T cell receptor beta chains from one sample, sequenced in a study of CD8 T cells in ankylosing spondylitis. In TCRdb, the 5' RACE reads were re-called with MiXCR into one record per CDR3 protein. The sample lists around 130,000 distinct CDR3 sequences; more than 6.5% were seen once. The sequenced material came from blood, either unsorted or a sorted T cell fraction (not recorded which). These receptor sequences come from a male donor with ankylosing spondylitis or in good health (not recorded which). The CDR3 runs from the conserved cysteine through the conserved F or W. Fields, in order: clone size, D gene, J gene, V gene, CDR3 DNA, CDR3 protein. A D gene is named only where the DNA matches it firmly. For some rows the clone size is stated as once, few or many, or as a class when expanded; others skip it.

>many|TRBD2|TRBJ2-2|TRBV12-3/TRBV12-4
TGTGCCAGCAGCGACGGGGGGGGTCCCGGGGAGCTGTTTTTT
CASSDGGGPGELFF
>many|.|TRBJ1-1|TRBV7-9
TGTGCCAGCAGCTTACCCTCTGGCCAGGGTTTCACTGAAGCTTTCTTT
CASSLPSGQGFTEAFF
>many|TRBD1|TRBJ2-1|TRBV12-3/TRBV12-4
TGTGCCAGCACAGACAGGGGGCCATACAATGAGCAGTTCTTC
CASTDRGPYNEQFF
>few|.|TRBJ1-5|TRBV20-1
TGCAGTGCTAGGCCTCCGGGAGGGGGTTACAGCCTGAGCAATCAGCCCCAGCATTTT
CSARPPGGGYSLSNQPQHF
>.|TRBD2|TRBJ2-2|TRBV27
TGTGCCAGCAGCCTAAAAGCGGGAGAGCTGTTTTTT
CASSLKAGELFF
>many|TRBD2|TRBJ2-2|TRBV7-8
TGTGCCAGCAGCTCTGGGACTAGCGAGTACACCGGGGAGCTGTTTTTT
CASSSGTSEYTGELFF
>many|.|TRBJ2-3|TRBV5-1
TGCGCCAGCAGCCTGACTCCACTTAGGGTACCGGATACGCAGTATTTT
CASSLTPLRVPDTQYF
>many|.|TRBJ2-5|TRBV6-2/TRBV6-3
TGTGCCAGCAGCGACCCACCTCTACGGACCCAGTACTTC
CASSDPPLRTQYF
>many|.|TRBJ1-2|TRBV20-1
TGCAGTGCCCCGGGACGGGGCCACTATGGCTACACCTTC
CSAPGRGHYGYTF
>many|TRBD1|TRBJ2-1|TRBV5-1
TGCGCCAGCAGCGCTCCGACAGGGAGCTACAATGAGCAGTTCTTC
CASSAPTGSYNEQFF
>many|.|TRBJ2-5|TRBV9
TGTGCCAGCAGCGAAGACCTAGGGGTGGCAGAGACCCAGTACTTC
CASSEDLGVAETQYF